These 32 T cell receptor beta chains were all obtained from the same sample, sequenced in a study of cytomegalovirus exposure and HLA in healthy donors. TCRdb's table, derived via immunoSEQ multiplex PCR, lists solely in-frame clones and lacks some. The sample lists 97,000 or so clones; about 95% were seen once. Sequenced: PBMCs. All receptors come from a woman between 18 and 29 years old in good health and CMV-seronegative.

The chain is built from TRBV19 and TRBJ2-7, with a possible D match to TRBD1 (5 bases). Germline V gene data show CDR1 as LNHDA and CDR2 as SQIVND (reference sequence). Trimming took off 6 bases at V and 7 bases at J, with 16 bases between the two ends. The CDR3 loop spans 13 amino acids. Here the CDR3 DNA reads TGTGCCAGTAGAGATGCAGGGCTGGGGGAGCAGTACTTC. Translated: CASRDAGLGEQYF.

The rearrangement joins TRBV7-9 to TRBJ2-3, with TRBD1 matching over 7 bases. V lost 4 bases and J lost 6; bases outside the gene matches: 10. The CDR3 covers 15 residues. Germline CDR1 and CDR2: SEHNR and FQNEAQ (reference sequence). The CDR3 DNA reads as TGTGCCAGCAGCTCCGGCGCGAAGGGGGCGGATACGCAGTATTTT. It is translated as CASSSGAKGADTQYF.

The chain carries TRBV7-2 and TRBJ1-1, with D perhaps TRBD1 (6 bases). CDR3 length: 14 amino acids. CDR1 SGHTA and CDR2 FQGNSA come from the germline V gene. Trimming stripped 3 bases from V and 3 bases from J, with 11 bases between. CDR3: CASSFRSGDTEAFF. CDR3 DNA: TGTGCCAGCAGCTTTCGTTCAGGGGACACTGAAGCTTTCTTT.

The rearrangement joins TRBV6-5 to TRBJ1-2, with 7 bases identical to TRBD1. Germline-derived CDR1 and CDR2 are MNHEY and SVGAGI. V lost 5 bases to trimming and J lost 3 bases; unmatched junction nucleotides: 9. This CDR3 spans 15 amino acids. The CDR3 spells CASSPGTAFYYGYTF. The CDR3 DNA follows: TGTGCCAGCAGTCCAGGGACAGCTTTTTACTATGGCTACACCTTC.

The rearrangement uses TRBV7-2 and TRBJ2-7; perhaps TRBD2 as D (5 bases). The germline V gene has CDR1 SGHTA and CDR2 FQGNSA. The ends were cut back, 3 bases at V and 3 bases at J, with 9 bases in the middle. The CDR3 extends over 13 amino acids. As DNA, the CDR3 is TGTGCCAGCAGCTTCCTAGCTCTCTACGAGCAGTACTTC. Encoded protein: CASSFLALYEQYF.

The CDR3 loop is CASSVEAGQGVYTGELFF. As DNA, the CDR3 is TGTGCCAGCAGCGTCGAAGCCGGACAGGGGGTTTACACCGGGGAGCTGTTTTTT. The chain employs TRBV7-6 and TRBJ2-2, with TRBD1 matching 10 bases. V was clipped by 5 bases and J by 3 bases; unmatched bases: 12. The CDR3 has 18 residues. Germline V gene data show CDR1 as SGHVS and CDR2 as FNYEAQ.

The gene calls are TRBV9 and TRBJ2-7; 11 positions agree with TRBD2. V dropped 4 bases and J dropped 0; count of bases not matched to a gene: 6. The CDR3 totals 16 residues. Germline values: CDR1 SGDLS, CDR2 YYNGEE. CDR3 residues: CASSRGLADYSYEQYF. In nucleotides, the CDR3 is TGTGCCAGCAGCCGGGGACTAGCGGATTACTCCTACGAGCAGTACTTC. The full variable domain, in which reference TRBV9 and TRBJ2-7 provide the parts outside the CDR3, is DSGVTQTPKHLITATGQRVTLRCSPRSGDLSVYWYQQSLDQGLQFLIQYYNGEERAKGNILERFSAQQFPDLHSELNLSSLELGDSALYFCASSRGLADYSYEQYFGPGTRLTVT.

This clone has just one count. This chain connects TRBV7-2 to TRBJ1-6, with D perhaps matching TRBD1 (6 bases). This CDR3 is 14 amino acids long. V lost 3 bases and J 7 bases, leaving 10 bases between the germline ends. Germline lookup yields CDR1 SGHTA and CDR2 FQGNSA. This CDR3 is CASSFDGGNSPLHF. The CDR3 nucleotides are TGTGCCAGCAGCTTTGATGGGGGCAATTCACCCCTCCACTTT. The whole variable domain, filled in from reference TRBV7-2 and TRBJ1-6, reads GAGVSQSPSNKVTEKGKDVELRCDPISGHTALYWYRQSLGQGLEFLIYFQGNSAPDKSGLPSDRFSAERTGGSVSTLTIQRTQQEDSAVYLCASSFDGGNSPLHFGNGTRLTVT.

This sequence joins TRBV29-1 and TRBJ2-7; D possibly corresponds to TRBD2 (5 bases). CDR1 and CDR2 (germline): SQVTM, ANQGSEA. The V gene lost 0 bases and the J gene lost 4 bases, with 10 bases spanning the gap. The CDR3 totals 13 residues. This CDR3 is CSVEDRGSYEQYF. In nucleotides, the CDR3 is TGCAGCGTTGAAGATCGGGGTAGTTACGAGCAGTACTTC.

This clone was detected only once. This rearrangement joins TRBV7-2 to TRBJ1-1; possibly TRBD1 for D (5 bases). The CDR3 has 16 amino acids. The V gene lost 1 base and the J gene lost 4 bases, with 16 bases spanning the gap. From germline, CDR1 is SGHTA and CDR2 FQGNSA. The CDR3 here is CASSLEFRVRSTEAFF. CDR3 bases: TGTGCCAGCAGCTTAGAATTCAGGGTACGAAGCACTGAAGCTTTCTTT.

This chain connects TRBV6-1 to TRBJ1-5; no clear D. V shed 4 bases and J shed 1 base, with 5 bases lying between them. The CDR3 is 13 amino acids. Germline-derived CDR1 and CDR2 are MNHNS and SASEGT. As DNA, the CDR3 is TGTGCCAGCAGTGCCGAGAGCAATCAGCCCCAGCATTTT. Protein: CASSAESNQPQHF.

The chain is built from TRBV9 and TRBJ2-3; D perhaps matches TRBD1 (5 bases). The CDR3 runs to 14 residues. Germline V gene lookup returns CDR1 SGDLS and CDR2 YYNGEE. The germline V and J ends were trimmed by 0 bases and 6 bases, with 11 bases remaining between them. This CDR3 is CASSVDVGADTQYF. The CDR3 DNA reads as TGTGCCAGCAGCGTAGACGTAGGGGCCGATACGCAGTATTTT. Drawing the rest from reference TRBV9 and TRBJ2-3, the complete variable domain is DSGVTQTPKHLITATGQRVTLRCSPRSGDLSVYWYQQSLDQGLQFLIQYYNGEERAKGNILERFSAQQFPDLHSELNLSSLELGDSALYFCASSVDVGADTQYFGPGTRLTVL.

The genes are TRBV27 and TRBJ2-3; TRBD2 matches 9 bases. The CDR3 has 15 residues. Trimming took 9 bases from V and 4 from J; bases not matched to a gene: 11. From germline, CDR1 is MNHEY and CDR2 SMNVEV (reference sequence). CDR3 nucleotide sequence: TGTGCCAGTCGACTAGCGGTTAGGGACGCAGATACGCAGTATTTT. Protein product: CASRLAVRDADTQYF.

CDR3 sequence: CASSFGGSTEAFF. In DNA, the CDR3 is TGTGCCAGCAGTTTCGGGGGTAGCACTGAAGCTTTCTTT. The rearrangement uses TRBV27 and TRBJ1-1; D is perhaps TRBD1 (5 bases). The CDR3 spans 13 residues. Germline V gene sequence: CDR1 MNHEY, CDR2 SMNVEV (reference sequence). V was trimmed by 3 bases and J by 4 bases, leaving 9 bases between them.

This chain uses TRBV13 with TRBJ2-7; TRBD2 matches 7 bases. V was clipped by 5 bases and J by 3 bases; unmatched bases: 4. The CDR3 spans 13 residues. In germline, CDR1 is PRHDT, CDR2 FYEKMQ (reference sequence). The CDR3, as DNA: TGTGCCAGCAGCAAAGGACTAGTCTACGAGCAGTACTTC. Amino acids: CASSKGLVYEQYF. The variable domain in full, completed from reference TRBV13 and TRBJ2-7, reads AAGVIQSPRHLIKEKRETATLKCYPIPRHDTVYWYQQGPGQDPQFLISFYEKMQSDKGSIPDRFSAQQFSDYHSELNMSSLELGDSALYFCASSKGLVYEQYFGPGTRLTVT.

This chain links TRBV5-1 with TRBJ1-1; D possibly corresponds to TRBD1 (5 bases). V gave up 1 base and J gave up 3 bases, with 13 bases separating them. The germline gives CDR1 SGHRS, CDR2 YFSETQ. The CDR3 runs 15 residues. CDR3 coding DNA: TGCGCCAGCAGCTTGTCCCAGGGTCTAGACACTGAAGCTTTCTTT. Protein: CASSLSQGLDTEAFF. Full variable domain (missing parts from reference TRBV5-1 and TRBJ1-1): KAGVTQTPRYLIKTRGQQVTLSCSPISGHRSVSWYQQTPGQGLQFLFEYFSETQRNKGNFPGRFSGRQFSNSRSEMNVSTLELGDSALYLCASSLSQGLDTEAFFGQGTRLTVV.

The V and J genes are TRBV5-1 and TRBJ1-4; D possibly corresponds to TRBD1 (5 bases). Trimming took 0 bases from V and 2 from J, leaving 14 bases between them. The CDR3 is made up of 17 amino acids. CDR1 is SGHRS and CDR2 is YFSETQ in the germline V gene. The CDR3 region is CASSLGKGLSTNEKLFF. The CDR3 DNA is TGCGCCAGCAGCTTGGGGAAGGGACTGTCGACTAATGAAAAACTGTTTTTT.

The chain carries TRBV10-1 and TRBJ2-1; the match to TRBD2 covers 11 bases. V dropped 4 bases and J dropped 6; count of bases not matched to a gene: 5. CDR3 length: 15 amino acids. Germline V gives CDR1 WNHNN, CDR2 SYGVQD (reference sequence). CDR3 DNA sequence: TGCGCCAGCAGTGGGGGACTAGCGGCTACCAATGAGCAGTTCTTC. It codes for CASSGGLAATNEQFF.

This clone was found many times. The chain couples TRBV4-2 to TRBJ2-1, with 12 bases lining up with TRBD2. The length of the CDR3 is 16 residues. The germline CDR1 and CDR2 sequences are LGHNA and YNFKEQ. The V gene end was trimmed by 0 bases and the J gene end by 4 bases; junction bases not matched to a gene: 1. The CDR3 DNA is TGTGCCAGCAGCCAAGATGGGACTAGCGGGTACAATGAGCAGTTCTTC. It specifies CASSQDGTSGYNEQFF.

The rearrangement links TRBV15 to TRBJ1-1; D gene ambiguous. V was pared by 1 base and J by 0 bases, with 6 bases between. The CDR3 is 14 residues long. Germline CDR1 reads LNHNV; CDR2 reads YYDKDF (reference sequence). This chain's CDR3 is CATSRGEVNTEAFF. The CDR3 DNA reads as TGTGCCACCAGCAGAGGGGAGGTGAACACTGAAGCTTTCTTT.

The rearrangement links TRBV15 to TRBJ2-1; 9 bases match TRBD2. V lost 3 bases and J lost 4; bases outside the gene matches: 1. Germline CDR1 is LNHNV and CDR2 is YYDKDF (reference sequence). The CDR3 has 14 amino acids. DNA for the CDR3: TGTGCCACCAGCAGTACTAGCGGGTACAATGAGCAGTTCTTC. Its translation is CATSSTSGYNEQFF.

In its sample, this clone was seen a few times. This CDR3 is CASSQVGTRGDEQFF. The CDR3 DNA sequence: TGCGCCAGCAGCCAAGTTGGGACTCGGGGTGATGAGCAGTTCTTC. V is TRBV4-1 and J is TRBJ2-1, with D tentatively TRBD2 (6 bases). The CDR3 contains 15 residues. Trimming shortened V by 1 base and J by 8 bases, and 15 bases separated the two germline ends. The germline V gene encodes CDR1 MGHRA and CDR2 YSYEKL.

This chain connects TRBV10-3 to TRBJ2-7; D gene ambiguous. The CDR3 spans 13 residues. Trimming took 6 bases from V and 3 from J, leaving 12 bases between them. The germline gives CDR1 ENHRY, CDR2 SYGVKD. The CDR3 protein is CAISPGSIYEQYF. CDR3 sequence (DNA): TGTGCCATCAGCCCGGGTTCCATCTACGAGCAGTACTTC.

The J gene is TRBJ2-6, the V gene TRBV19, with D unresolved. The CDR3 has 13 amino acids. Trimming stripped 3 bases from V and 3 bases from J, with 3 bases between. Germline V gene data show CDR1 as LNHDA and CDR2 as SQIVND (reference sequence). The CDR3 nucleotides read TGTGCCAGTAGTATCAGTGGGGCCAACGTCCTGACTTTC. Amino acid sequence: CASSISGANVLTF.

The chain carries TRBV27 and TRBJ1-2, with 8 bases fitting TRBD1. CDR3 length: 13 amino acids. V trimming: 6 bases; J trimming: 4 bases; junction bases outside the gene matches: 4. Germline CDR1 is MNHEY and CDR2 is SMNVEV (reference sequence). CDR3 nucleotides: TGTGCCAGCAGCCTCGGGACAGGCTATGGCTACACCTTC. This gives the protein CASSLGTGYGYTF.

V gene TRBV9 combines with J gene TRBJ2-7, with TRBD2 matching 9 bases. This CDR3 contains 17 residues. The V and J ends lost 3 bases and 6 bases, in that order; junction bases with no gene match: 16. Germline CDR1 SGDLS, CDR2 YYNGEE. CDR3 sequence (DNA): TGTGCCAGCAGCGCCCCCCCCCGCGGGGGGGTAGTAAGCGAGCAGTACTTC. Translation gives CASSAPPRGGVVSEQYF. The variable domain in full, with the rest retrieved from reference TRBV9 and TRBJ2-7, is DSGVTQTPKHLITATGQRVTLRCSPRSGDLSVYWYQQSLDQGLQFLIQYYNGEERAKGNILERFSAQQFPDLHSELNLSSLELGDSALYFCASSAPPRGGVVSEQYFGPGTRLTVT.

This sequence joins TRBV5-6 and TRBJ1-2; the match to TRBD1 covers 8 bases. Germline loops: CDR1 SGHDT, CDR2 YYEEEE. The V and J ends lost 4 bases and 6 bases, in that order; junction bases with no gene match: 5. This CDR3 has 13 residues. Here the CDR3 reads CASSPRGHHGYTF. The CDR3 DNA reads TGTGCCAGCAGCCCCAGGGGGCACCATGGCTACACCTTC.

The V and J genes are TRBV7-2 and TRBJ2-2; a weak D match, TRBD1 (5 bases). V lost 5 bases to trimming and J lost 4 bases, with 23 bases between them. This CDR3 has 18 amino acids. The germline CDR1 and CDR2 sequences are SGHTA and FQGNSA. The CDR3 loop is CASSPELGLIYGTGELFF. DNA of the CDR3: TGTGCCAGCAGCCCGGAGTTGGGGCTGATTTATGGCACCGGGGAGCTGTTTTTT. Filled out from reference TRBV7-2 and TRBJ2-2, the complete variable domain reads GAGVSQSPSNKVTEKGKDVELRCDPISGHTALYWYRQSLGQGLEFLIYFQGNSAPDKSGLPSDRFSAERTGGSVSTLTIQRTQQEDSAVYLCASSPELGLIYGTGELFFGEGSRLTVL.

V and J are TRBV6-6 and TRBJ2-7, with D possibly TRBD1 on 7 matching bases. Germline values: CDR1 MNHNY, CDR2 SVGAGI (reference sequence). The CDR3 sequence is 14 residues long. V lost 5 bases to trimming and J lost 3 bases, with 14 bases between them. The CDR3 bases are TGTGCCAGCAGTCAGGGGGGCAGGTACTACGAGCAGTACTTC. Protein: CASSQGGRYYEQYF.

V gene TRBV6-1 combines with J gene TRBJ1-4; D might be TRBD1 (5 bases). V lost 3 bases and J 6 bases, leaving 14 bases between the germline ends. Germline lookup yields CDR1 MNHNS and CDR2 SASEGT. The CDR3 runs to 15 residues. The CDR3 DNA is TGTGCCAGCAGTGATTTGGGGGGTGAAGATGAAAAACTGTTTTTT. Its translation is CASSDLGGEDEKLFF.

The chain recombines TRBV6-5 with TRBJ2-2, with 10 positions matching TRBD1. V lost 4 bases, J lost 7 bases, and 3 bases stayed unmatched. The CDR3 is made up of 14 amino acids. The germline gives CDR1 MNHEY, CDR2 SVGAGI. This CDR3 reads CASSSGQGVGELFF. CDR3 DNA sequence: TGTGCCAGCAGTTCCGGACAGGGGGTCGGGGAGCTGTTTTTT.

This chain joins TRBV2 and TRBJ2-5; 15 nucleotides align to TRBD2. CDR1 SNHLY and CDR2 FYNNEI come from the germline V gene. V shed 4 bases, J shed 3 bases, and the junction held 6 bases outside the gene matches. The CDR3 length is 17 residues. The CDR3 protein is CASSGGLAGGKKETQYF. In DNA, the CDR3 is TGTGCCAGCAGTGGGGGACTAGCGGGGGGAAAAAAAGAGACCCAGTACTTC.